The rows below give T cell receptor beta chains drawn from one sample of a study of control samples from healthy donors and cancer patients. Sequencing was performed with immunoSEQ multiplex PCR; in TCRdb, only in-frame clones are kept and a portion is missing. Among tens of thousands of clones listed, 85% to 95% were seen once. Sequenced sample: blood. The receptors derive from a man aged 30-40 years in good health. The conserved cysteine and the conserved F or W are not part of the CDR3 here. Fields, in order: J gene, V gene, CDR3 protein.

TRBJ1-3 | TRBV19 | ATIRGASSGNTIY
TRBJ2-2 | TRBV13 | ASSLGPRGTGELF
TRBJ1-5 | TRBV28 | ASRPLRGAGNQPQH
TRBJ2-4 | TRBV5-8 | ASPPRRAPKNIQY
TRBJ1-4 | TRBV6-1 | ASTSMWGVNEKLF
TRBJ1-5 | TRBV5-1 | ASSPDRVDQPQH
TRBJ1-1 | TRBV18 | ASSPLQSNTEAF
TRBJ2-3 | TRBV7-9 | ASSPLGTSTDTQY
TRBJ2-7 | TRBV5-1 | ASSLAGQAVYEQY
TRBJ2-1 | TRBV29-1 | SGRGTREHNEQF
TRBJ2-1 | TRBV15 | ATSRYRGSSYNEQF
TRBJ1-2 | TRBV28 | ASSPVWTGGSGYT
TRBJ2-7 | TRBV5-6 | ASSPGLGTYEQY
TRBJ1-5 | TRBV6-5 | ASSGTEYSNQPQH
TRBJ2-1 | TRBV19 | ASSIKTSFYNEQF
TRBJ2-7 | TRBV7-6 | ASSPTGASYEQY
TRBJ2-1 | TRBV9 | ASSVNWRNNEQF
TRBJ1-5 | TRBV10-3 | AISGTDGQPQH